A single sample is the source of the 12 T cell receptor beta chains below, sequenced in a study of human T cells and chemical hapten exposure. TCRdb processed the RACE reads anew with MiXCR; each CDR3 protein has one entry. The profile covers about 42,000 distinct CDR3 sequences, with over 10% appearing a single time and about 5.7% taken by the ten largest. Time point given: pre-sensitization, week 0. As to treatment: therapeutic diphenylcyclopropenone sensitization with weekly scalp DPC. Sequencing was performed on whole blood, taken in connection with sensitization to the hapten diphenylcyclopropenone (DPC). The receptors come from a woman younger than 45 with alopecia areata. Some clones in this sample may be carry-over from other donors' samples.

The chain couples TRBV11-2 to TRBJ1-1; D remains unclear. V gave up 5 bases and J gave up 1 base, with 14 bases separating them. The CDR3 runs 15 residues. Germline CDR1 is SGHAT and CDR2 is FQNNGV. CDR3: CASSPGRTENTEAFF. The CDR3 bases are TGTGCCAGCAGCCCCGGCCGAACGGAGAACACTGAAGCTTTCTTT.

This clonotype was recorded many times. J is TRBJ2-5 and V is TRBV7-3; 9 nucleotides match TRBD2. The CDR3 consists of 15 residues. V lost 5 bases and J lost 5; bases outside the gene matches: 9. Germline-derived CDR1 and CDR2 are SGHTA and FQGTGA. The CDR3 nucleotides read TGTGCCAGCAGCCAGCAAGCGGGAGGAATTGAGACCCAGTACTTC. Translating it yields CASSQQAGGIETQYF.

This rearrangement joins TRBV18 to TRBJ1-1, with D maybe TRBD1 (5 bases). CDR3 length: 16 amino acids. Germline V gene data show CDR1 as KGHSH and CDR2 as LQKENI. V was trimmed by 1 base and J by 4 bases, leaving 16 bases between them. The DNA of the CDR3 is TGTGCCAGCTCACCACGAGGTGGGGGTAGGGGCACTGAAGCTTTCTTT. Amino acids: CASSPRGGGRGTEAFF.

This clonotype was seen ten or more times. The chain couples TRBV7-6 to TRBJ1-4; a possible D gene is TRBD1 (6 bases). V dropped 5 bases and J dropped 6 bases, with 13 bases sitting between them. CDR1 is SGHVS, CDR2 FNYEAQ, per germline. The CDR3 contains 14 residues. The DNA of the CDR3 is TGTGCCAGCAGCCAGATGGCAGGGGATGAAAAACTGTTTTTT. It translates to CASSQMAGDEKLFF.

This clonotype was observed at least ten times. This sequence joins TRBV5-4 and TRBJ1-1, with TRBD1 as a possible D gene (6 bases). Trimming took off 0 bases at V and 2 bases at J, with 14 bases between the two ends. CDR3 length: 16 amino acids. Germline CDR1 SGHNT, CDR2 YYREEE (reference sequence). This CDR3 is CASSLERGQLNTEAFF. DNA for the CDR3: TGTGCCAGCAGCTTGGAGAGGGGACAACTCAACACTGAAGCTTTCTTT.

The chain is built from TRBV5-1 and TRBJ2-7; possible D gene TRBD2, 6 bases. Germline V CDR1 and CDR2: SGHRS, YFSETQ. V lost 4 bases, J lost 5 bases, and 13 bases lay in between. CDR3 length equals 13 residues. This CDR3 is CASSITRRDEQYF. The DNA of the CDR3 is TGCGCCAGCAGCATAACTAGGAGGGACGAGCAGTACTTC. The variable domain in full, with the rest retrieved from reference TRBV5-1 and TRBJ2-7, is KAGVTQTPRYLIKTRGQQVTLSCSPISGHRSVSWYQQTPGQGLQFLFEYFSETQRNKGNFPGRFSGRQFSNSRSEMNVSTLELGDSALYLCASSITRRDEQYFGPGTRLTVT.

This sequence joins TRBV3-1 and TRBJ2-7; 8 bases are shared with TRBD1. J was trimmed by 4 bases and V by 5 bases; bases with no gene match: 1. The CDR3 length is 12 residues. Germline V gene sequence: CDR1 LGHDT, CDR2 YNNKEL (reference sequence). The CDR3: CASSGQGYEQYF. CDR3 in DNA: TGTGCCAGCAGCGGACAGGGTTACGAGCAGTACTTC.

This chain connects TRBV7-2 to TRBJ2-1; D unresolved. The CDR3 is 13 amino acids. V lost 4 bases to trimming and J lost 7 bases, with 11 bases between them. Germline assignment: CDR1 SGHTA and CDR2 FQGNSA. CDR3 DNA: TGTGCCAGCAGCTCCGGCCCCAGAAATGAGCAGTTCTTC. This translates into CASSSGPRNEQFF.

The chain couples TRBV5-6 to TRBJ1-4; no reliable D call. CDR1 is SGHDT and CDR2 is YYEEEE in the germline V gene. Trimming cost V 0 bases and J 6 bases, with 12 bases left between them. The CDR3 loop spans 15 amino acids. CDR3 amino acids: CASSLVSAGDEKLFF. The CDR3 DNA sequence: TGTGCCAGCAGCTTGGTGTCGGCGGGAGATGAAAAACTGTTTTTT. Full variable domain (outside the CDR3, taken from reference TRBV5-6 and TRBJ1-4): DAGVTQSPTHLIKTRGQQVTLRCSPKSGHDTVSWYQQALGQGPQFIFQYYEEEERQRGNFPDRFSGHQFPNYSSELNVNALLLGDSALYLCASSLVSAGDEKLFFGSGTQLSVL.

This clonotype appeared a few times. The chain uses TRBV20-1 and TRBJ1-2; 7 nucleotides agree with TRBD1. V was pared by 3 bases and J by 8 bases, with 15 bases of the junction left unmatched. The germline V gene has CDR1 DFQATT and CDR2 SNEGSKA (reference sequence). This CDR3 comprises 15 residues. CDR3 DNA: TGCAGTGCTAGCCCCTCCCTACAGGGGATAAAGGGCTACACCTTC. Its protein product is CSASPSLQGIKGYTF.

The CDR3 region is CASRDRGVAKNIQYF. The CDR3 DNA is TGTGCCAGCAGGGACAGGGGCGTAGCCAAAAACATTCAGTACTTC. The rearrangement links TRBV21-1 to TRBJ2-4; the table's D call of TRBD1 was not tested on the DNA. TRBV21-1 is listed as a pseudogene. The CDR3 has 15 amino acids.

This clonotype came up many times. V gene TRBV9 combines with J gene TRBJ2-1; maybe TRBD2 (7 bases). The V gene's germline CDR1 is SGDLS and CDR2 YYNGEE. The CDR3 totals 15 residues. The V end was cut by 4 bases, the J end by 2 bases, with 13 bases between. CDR3 region: CASSRTGTTYNEQFF. The CDR3 coding sequence is TGTGCCAGCAGCCGTACAGGGACTACCTACAATGAGCAGTTCTTC. Complete variable domain (other parts from reference TRBV9 and TRBJ2-1): DSGVTQTPKHLITATGQRVTLRCSPRSGDLSVYWYQQSLDQGLQFLIQYYNGEERAKGNILERFSAQQFPDLHSELNLSSLELGDSALYFCASSRTGTTYNEQFFGPGTRLTVL.